This T cell receptor beta chain derives from a study of CD4 and CD8 cells across lung adenocarcinoma regions. One entry per CDR3 protein, called by TCRdb with MiXCR from the PCR reads. This table has 5,000 to 8,000 distinct CDR3 sequences, around half appearing once. CDR1 is KGHSH and CDR2 is LQKENI in the germline V gene. V shed 1 base and J 3 bases; nucleotides not matched to a gene: 2. The CDR3 is 14 residues long. Samples came from patients with localized non-small cell lung adenocarcinoma. Sequencing was carried out using CD8+ T cells from the center of a lung tumor. The chain is built from TRBV18 and TRBJ2-5, with 7 bases lining up with TRBD1. The TCR was taken from a female donor with lung adenocarcinoma. The CD4 and CD8 labels of this study may be unreliable. The CDR3 DNA reads as TGTGCCAGCTCACCACAAGACAGGGAAGAGACCCAGTACTTC. Protein: CASSPQDREETQYF.